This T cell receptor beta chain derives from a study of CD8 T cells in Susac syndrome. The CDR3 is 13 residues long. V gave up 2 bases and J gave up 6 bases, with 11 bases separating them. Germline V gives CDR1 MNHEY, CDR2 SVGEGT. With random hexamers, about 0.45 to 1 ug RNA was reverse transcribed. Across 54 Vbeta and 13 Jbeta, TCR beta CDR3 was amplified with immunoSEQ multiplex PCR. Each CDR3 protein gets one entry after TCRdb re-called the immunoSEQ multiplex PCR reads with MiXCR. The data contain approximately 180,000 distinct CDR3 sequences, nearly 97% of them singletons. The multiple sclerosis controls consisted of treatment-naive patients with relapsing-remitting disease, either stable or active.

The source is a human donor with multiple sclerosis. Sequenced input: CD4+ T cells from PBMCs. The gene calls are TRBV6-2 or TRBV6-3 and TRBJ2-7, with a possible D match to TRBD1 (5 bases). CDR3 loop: CASSYRTSGEQYF. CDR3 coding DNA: TGTGCCAGCAGTTACAGGACATCAGGCGAGCAGTACTTC.